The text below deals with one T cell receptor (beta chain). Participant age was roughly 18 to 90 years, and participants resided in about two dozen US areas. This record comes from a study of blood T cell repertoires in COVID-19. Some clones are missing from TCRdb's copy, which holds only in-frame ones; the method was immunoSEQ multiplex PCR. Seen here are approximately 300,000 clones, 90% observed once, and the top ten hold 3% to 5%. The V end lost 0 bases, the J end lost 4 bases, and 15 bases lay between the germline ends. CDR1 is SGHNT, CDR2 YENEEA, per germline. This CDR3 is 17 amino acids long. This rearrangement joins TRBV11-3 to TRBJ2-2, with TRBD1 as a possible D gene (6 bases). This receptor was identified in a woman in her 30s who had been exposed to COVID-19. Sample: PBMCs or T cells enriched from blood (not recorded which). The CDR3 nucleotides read TGTGCCAGCAGCTTAGATTCATGGACAGCAAGCACCGGGGAGCTGTTTTTT. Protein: CASSLDSWTASTGELFF.